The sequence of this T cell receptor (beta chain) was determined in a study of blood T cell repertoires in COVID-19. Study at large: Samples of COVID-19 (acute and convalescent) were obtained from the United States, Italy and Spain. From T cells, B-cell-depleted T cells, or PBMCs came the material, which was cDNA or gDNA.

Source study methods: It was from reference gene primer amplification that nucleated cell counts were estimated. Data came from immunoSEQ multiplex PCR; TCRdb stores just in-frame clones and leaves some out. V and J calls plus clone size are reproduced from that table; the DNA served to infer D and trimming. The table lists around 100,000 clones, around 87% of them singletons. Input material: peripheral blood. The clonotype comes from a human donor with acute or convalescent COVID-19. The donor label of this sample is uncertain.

CDR3 in amino acids: CASSLSGTGKSSSEKLFF. CDR3 sequence (DNA): TGCGCCAGCAGTCTCTCCGGGACAGGCAAATCATCCTCTGAAAAACTGTTTTTT. The chain uses TRBV10-1 and TRBJ1-4; TRBD1 matches 8 bases. V lost 5 bases to trimming and J lost 7 bases; unmatched junction nucleotides: 18. CDR3 length equals 18 residues. Looked up from germline, CDR1 is WNHNN and CDR2 is SYGVQD (reference sequence).